This T cell receptor (beta chain) was sequenced in a study of CD8+ T cells in alopecia areata. As for the study in general: Grafts of skin from C3H/HeJ donors aged roughly 6-12 months with spontaneous alopecia went to female C3H/HeJ mice aged roughly 7-11 weeks.

This clone was counted only a few times. The antigen remains unidentified. Since a much larger clone is just one base distant, this may be a read error. Mouse germline and gene names are used. The missing CDR3 end, 4 residues past where the read stops, is filled in from the germline J gene. Separation of pooled cutaneous lymph node cells was by sorting with CD4, CD8alpha, NKG2D, NKG2ACE and other markers. Findings and caveats of the study: Normal skin's resident alphabeta T cells are also sequenced in scalp samples. TCR sharing across patients was less clear than in mice, possibly HLA-related. Relative to normal scalp, lesional scalp, especially alopecia totalis/universalis, showed higher clonality.

The CDR3 runs 13 residues. Germline values: CDR1 NNHDY, CDR2 SYVADS. V was cut by 2 bases and J by 0 bases, with 5 bases left in between. RNA was isolated and reverse transcribed to cDNA, the sequencing template. Clones were sequenced by immunoSEQ multiplex PCR, and TCRdb holds only the in-frame ones, with some missing. This repertoire holds 200,000 to 300,000 clones, and none appear only once. J is TRBJ1-2 and V is TRBV13-3, with unresolved D. Sequencing used CD4+ T cells sorted from a lymph node. The source of this sequence is a C3H/HeJ mouse with alopecia areata. Mouse MHC haplotype: H2-k. Incomplete CDR3 DNA: TGTGCCAGCAGTGAAACATCAAACTCC. Its translation: CASSETSNS. From start to end, the CDR3 is CASSETSNSDYTF.